This TCR beta chain was sequenced in a study of T cell responses to AZD1222 COVID-19 vaccine. Per germline, CDR1 ENHRY and CDR2 SYGVKD. The CDR3 contains 14 residues. V was pared by 5 bases and J by 0 bases, with 7 bases between. Note on this clone: The antigen is not known.

Study-level points and caveats: Mapped onto spike, vaccine-associated CD4 TCRs spanned it and were dominant at 160-218 and 743-854.

TCRdb's table, derived via immunoSEQ multiplex PCR, lists solely in-frame clones and lacks some. The sample has roughly 150,000 clones, roughly 90% seen once. The sequence was collected from an adult in good health. The chain uses TRBV10-3 and TRBJ2-2, with a weak D call TRBD2 (6 bases). The specimen comprised peripheral blood, sampled on day 0 of AZD1222 vaccination. The CDR3 loop reads CAISRGTNTGELFF. CDR3 in DNA: TGTGCCATCAGTCGGGGGACGAACACCGGGGAGCTGTTTTTT.